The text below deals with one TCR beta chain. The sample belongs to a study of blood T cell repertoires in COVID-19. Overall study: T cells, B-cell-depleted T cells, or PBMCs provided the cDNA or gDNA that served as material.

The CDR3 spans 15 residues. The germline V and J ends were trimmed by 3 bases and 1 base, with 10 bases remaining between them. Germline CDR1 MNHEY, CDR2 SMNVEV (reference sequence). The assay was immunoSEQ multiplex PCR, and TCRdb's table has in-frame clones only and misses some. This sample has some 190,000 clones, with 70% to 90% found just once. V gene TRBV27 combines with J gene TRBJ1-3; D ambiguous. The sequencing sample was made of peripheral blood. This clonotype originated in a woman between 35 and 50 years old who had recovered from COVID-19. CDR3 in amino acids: CASSLSGISGNTIYF. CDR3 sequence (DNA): TGTGCCAGCAGTTTGTCGGGAATTTCTGGAAACACCATATATTTT.